This is a list of T cell receptor beta chains from one sample in a study of early T cells in non-severe SARS-CoV-2 infection. TCRdb itself ran the 5' RACE reads through MiXCR, one entry per CDR3 protein. This table has tens of thousands of distinct CDR3 sequences, roughly an eighth appearing once. Sample: whole blood, taken at baseline. These TCRs come from an adult who was a healthcare worker with PCR-confirmed SARS-CoV-2 infection or an uninfected control (not recorded which). The donor label of this sample is uncertain. The CDR3 runs from the conserved cysteine through the conserved F or W. Fields, in order: V gene, clone size, J gene, D gene, CDR3 protein, CDR3 DNA. A D gene is named only where the DNA matches it firmly. Size values are once, few and many counts, or a class for expanded clones, and some rows have none.

TRBV29-1	-	TRBJ2-1	-	CSGVIEYNEQFF	TGCAGCGGTGTCATTGAATACAATGAGCAGTTCTTC
TRBV5-1	-	TRBJ1-1	-	CASSGRGTGNTEAFF	TGCGCCAGCAGCGGACGCGGTACCGGCAACACTGAAGCTTTCTTT
TRBV4-1	many	TRBJ2-7	TRBD2	CASSPGQGLANHEQYF	TGCGCCAGCAGCCCTGGCCAGGGACTAGCTAACCACGAGCAGTACTTC
TRBV6-1	few	TRBJ2-7	TRBD2	CASSAYMAGDSYEQYF	TGTGCCAGCAGTGCTTATATGGCGGGGGACTCCTACGAGCAGTACTTC
TRBV6-6	few	TRBJ1-1	-	CASSSDRLGEAFF	TGTGCCAGCAGTTCCGACCGACTCGGGGAAGCTTTCTTT
TRBV27	-	TRBJ2-5	-	CASSRDRFKETQYF	TGTGCCAGCAGCCGCGACAGGTTTAAAGAGACCCAGTACTTC
TRBV6-6	few	TRBJ2-5	TRBD2	CASSSPASGGKETQYF	TGTGCCAGCAGTTCCCCGGCTAGCGGGGGGAAAGAGACCCAGTACTTC
TRBV12-3/TRBV12-4	-	TRBJ2-5	-	CASSRYREQETQYF	TGTGCCAGCTCCCGGTACAGGGAACAAGAGACCCAGTACTTC
TRBV19	-	TRBJ2-1	-	CASRMGDKQFF	TGTGCCAGTAGGATGGGTGATAAGCAGTTCTTC
TRBV7-6	few	TRBJ2-7	-	CASSEDVSSYEQYF	TGTGCCAGCAGCGAAGACGTAAGCTCCTACGAGCAGTACTTC
TRBV20-1	-	TRBJ1-2	-	CSAGGTTVTYGYTF	TGCAGTGCTGGAGGGACGACAGTCACCTATGGCTACACCTTC
TRBV6-2/TRBV6-3	few	TRBJ2-3	-	CASSLGSADTQYF	TGTGCCAGCAGCCTCGGGTCGGCAGATACGCAGTATTTT
TRBV20-1	few	TRBJ1-4	-	CSATSANEKLFF	TGCAGTGCTACCTCGGCCAATGAAAAACTGTTTTTT
TRBV27	few	TRBJ1-5	-	CASSQGTLSQPQHF	TGTGCCAGCAGCCAAGGGACCTTAAGTCAGCCCCAGCATTTT
TRBV30	few	TRBJ2-3	-	CAWTISRLALQYF	TGTGCCTGGACTATATCCCGGTTGGCTCTGCAGTATTTT
TRBV7-9	-	TRBJ2-3	-	CASSLLLITDTQYF	TGTGCCAGCAGCTTACTATTGATCACAGATACGCAGTATTTT
TRBV5-1	-	TRBJ1-2	TRBD1	CASSAGQQIGYGYTF	TGCGCCAGCAGCGCGGGACAGCAAATTGGCTATGGCTACACCTTC
TRBV27	-	TRBJ2-2	-	CASSFGPNSNTGELFF	TGTGCCAGCAGTTTCGGGCCGAATTCGAACACCGGGGAGCTGTTTTTT
TRBV7-3	-	TRBJ1-2	-	CASSPGADYGYTF	TGTGCCAGCAGCCCCGGGGCGGACTATGGCTACACCTTC
TRBV6-6	many	TRBJ1-5	-	CASSYFEQPQHF	TGTGCCAGCAGTTATTTCGAACAGCCCCAGCATTTT
TRBV24-1	-	TRBJ1-1	-	CATSDLHPGMNTEAFF	TGTGCCACCAGTGATTTGCATCCGGGCATGAACACTGAAGCTTTCTTT
TRBV3-1	few	TRBJ1-1	TRBD1	CASSLLGQGAEAFF	TGTGCCAGCAGCCTACTGGGACAGGGGGCGGAAGCTTTCTTT
TRBV20-1	-	TRBJ2-7	TRBD1	CSARETGGIYEQYF	TGCAGTGCTAGAGAAACAGGGGGCATCTACGAGCAGTACTTC
TRBV2	-	TRBJ2-5	TRBD1	CASSDRGLKVETQYF	TGTGCCAGCAGTGACAGGGGGCTTAAGGTTGAGACCCAGTACTTC
TRBV3-1	few	TRBJ1-1	-	CASSQQGSNTEAFF	TGTGCCAGCAGCCAACAGGGGTCCAACACTGAAGCTTTCTTT
TRBV7-9	-	TRBJ2-4	-	CASSPLELAKNIQYF	TGTGCCAGCAGCCCCCTGGAACTAGCCAAAAACATTCAGTACTTC
TRBV29-1	few	TRBJ1-5	-	CSVGGINQPQHF	TGCAGCGTCGGCGGAATCAATCAGCCCCAGCATTTT
TRBV5-5	-	TRBJ2-1	-	CASSHRDGRAYNEQFF	TGTGCCAGCAGCCACCGCGATGGTCGGGCCTACAATGAGCAGTTCTTC
TRBV29-1	-	TRBJ2-5	TRBD1	CSVSTGRETQYF	TGCAGCGTCTCGACAGGGCGCGAGACCCAGTACTTC
TRBV12-3/TRBV12-4	few	TRBJ2-3	TRBD2	CASSRTSGATDTQYF	TGTGCCAGCAGCCGGACTAGCGGGGCCACAGATACGCAGTATTTT
TRBV7-2	-	TRBJ2-7	TRBD2	CASSRGGTGTAYEQYF	TGTGCCAGCAGTCGGGGGGGGACGGGGACCGCCTACGAGCAGTACTTC
TRBV3-1	few	TRBJ2-4	-	CASSQVLTWGKNIQYF	TGTGCCAGCAGCCAAGTCTTGACCTGGGGAAAAAACATTCAGTACTTC
TRBV18	-	TRBJ2-1	TRBD2	CASSPTATSGYNEQFF	TGTGCCAGCTCACCAACCGCGACTAGCGGCTACAATGAGCAGTTCTTC
TRBV27	-	TRBJ1-2	-	CASSLTGLVYGYTF	TGTGCCAGCAGTTTAACAGGACTTGTCTATGGCTACACCTTC
TRBV5-1	few	TRBJ2-1	TRBD1	CASSPSPGQGANEQFF	TGCGCCAGCAGCCCTTCGCCGGGACAGGGGGCGAATGAGCAGTTCTTC
TRBV20-1	many	TRBJ2-7	-	CSASRQSSYEQYF	TGCAGTGCTTCACGCCAGAGCTCCTACGAGCAGTACTTC
TRBV18	many	TRBJ2-1	-	CASSPRGRNEQFF	TGTGCCAGCTCACCCCGGGGCAGGAATGAGCAGTTCTTC
TRBV4-1	many	TRBJ2-5	-	CASSQAEGETQYF	TGCGCCAGCAGCCAAGCCGAAGGAGAGACCCAGTACTTC
TRBV4-2	-	TRBJ2-1	TRBD2	CASSRPGLAGDNEQFF	TGTGCCAGCAGCCGCCCGGGACTAGCGGGAGACAATGAGCAGTTCTTC
TRBV5-1	few	TRBJ2-5	TRBD2	CASSPLGLATQETQYF	TGCGCCAGCAGCCCACTCGGACTAGCGACGCAAGAGACCCAGTACTTC
TRBV2	few	TRBJ2-5	-	CASSPETQYF	TGTGCCAGCAGTCCTGAGACCCAGTACTTC
TRBV7-2	-	TRBJ2-7	-	CASSHGTAYEQYF	TGTGCCAGCAGCCATGGGACGGCTTACGAGCAGTACTTC
TRBV29-1	-	TRBJ2-1	-	CSAAGRRNEQFF	TGCAGCGCCGCCGGGCGGCGTAATGAGCAGTTCTTC
TRBV6-6	few	TRBJ2-7	TRBD2	CASSSIPSGAYEQYF	TGTGCCAGCAGCTCAATTCCTAGCGGCGCCTACGAGCAGTACTTC
TRBV9	-	TRBJ2-3	TRBD2	CASSVVASGRIDTQYF	TGTGCCAGCAGCGTAGTAGCTAGCGGGAGGATAGATACGCAGTATTTT
TRBV3-1	-	TRBJ2-6	-	CASSQDRITGANVLTF	TGTGCCAGCAGCCAAGACAGAATTACTGGGGCCAACGTCCTGACTTTC
TRBV4-3	-	TRBJ2-7	-	CASSQDRGTYEQYF	TGCGCCAGCAGCCAAGATAGGGGAACCTACGAGCAGTACTTC
TRBV9	few	TRBJ1-2	TRBD1	CASSYQGAPNGYTF	TGTGCCAGCAGCTACCAGGGGGCGCCGAATGGCTACACCTTC
TRBV20-1	few	TRBJ2-7	-	CSARDWDFPYEQYF	TGCAGTGCTAGAGATTGGGACTTCCCCTACGAGCAGTACTTC
TRBV20-1	few	TRBJ2-3	-	CSAFLASTDTQYF	TGCAGCGCCTTTCTAGCTAGCACAGATACGCAGTATTTT